Listed below are T cell receptor beta chains from one sample, sequenced in a study of blood T cell repertoires in COVID-19. Only in-frame clones appear in the TCRdb table, and some are missing; sequencing was by immunoSEQ multiplex PCR. The data contain approximately 200,000 clones, over 75% of them seen just once; the ten biggest clones take up roughly 20%. Sequencing was done on a sample of peripheral blood. The receptors stem from a person aged 65-85 years with COVID-19, enrolled during active disease. The CDR3 runs from the conserved cysteine through the conserved F or W. A D gene is named only where the DNA matches it firmly. Not all rows give a size; the values are once, few, many and, for expanded clones, a class.

V gene	D gene	clone size	CDR3 length	J gene	CDR3 DNA	CDR3 protein
TRBV5-6	.	.	13	TRBJ2-3	TGTGCCAGCAGCTTGGCCGGAGCAGATACGCAGTATTTT	CASSLAGADTQYF
TRBV4-3	TRBD1	.	14	TRBJ2-1	TGCGCCAGCAGCCAAGAGCCTCCGAGGACAGGGGTGTTCTTC	CASSQEPPRTGVFF
TRBV7-2	.	.	17	TRBJ1-5	TGTGCCAGCAGCTTAGCCGGAGGGCAGGGAGGATCCCAGCCCCAGCATTTT	CASSLAGGQGGSQPQHF
TRBV19	.	.	14	TRBJ2-3	TGTGCCAGTAGGAGGGCGGCCGTCACAGATACGCAGTATTTT	CASRRAAVTDTQYF
TRBV27	TRBD1	.	15	TRBJ1-5	TGTGCCAGCAAACCGGGACAGGGTAGGAATCAGCCCCAGCATTTT	CASKPGQGRNQPQHF
TRBV3-1/TRBV3-2	TRBD1	.	17	TRBJ1-5	TGTGCCAGCAGCCAATACGGACAGGGCATTCCTAATCAGCCCCAGCATTTT	CASSQYGQGIPNQPQHF
TRBV9	TRBD2	.	17	TRBJ2-2	TGTGCCAGCAGCGACCGACTAGCGGGATTCCAGAACGGGGAGCTGTTTTTT	CASSDRLAGFQNGELFF
TRBV30	TRBD2	.	14	TRBJ2-3	TGTGCCTGGAGTCTAGCGGGAGGTTGGGATACGCAGTATTTT	CAWSLAGGWDTQYF
TRBV5-8	TRBD2	.	13	TRBJ2-5	TGTGCCAGCAGATTCCGGGGGGAAGAGACCCAGTACTTC	CASRFRGEETQYF
TRBV7-2	TRBD2	.	18	TRBJ2-1	TGTGCCAGCAGCCCGGGGAGCGGCGGGAGGGCCGGTAGAAATGAGCAGTTCTTC	CASSPGSGGRAGRNEQFF
TRBV5-4	.	.	15	TRBJ2-2	TGTGCCAGCAGCTTGGCCGGGAAGAACACCGGGGAGCTGTTTTTT	CASSLAGKNTGELFF
TRBV5-8	TRBD2	once	15	TRBJ2-1	TGTGCCAGCAGCTTAGGGACTAGCGGGACAAATGAGCAGTTCTTC	CASSLGTSGTNEQFF
TRBV13	.	.	16	TRBJ2-1	TGTGCCAGCAGCTCCGCTTCGGAGCGGAGCTACAATGAGCAGTTCTTC	CASSSASERSYNEQFF
TRBV7-6	.	.	13	TRBJ2-2	TGTGCCAGCAGTCTACAGGGAAGCGGGGAGCTGTTTTTT	CASSLQGSGELFF
TRBV19	TRBD1	once	15	TRBJ2-1	TGTGCCAGTAGTATGCGGCCAGGGGGCCATGATGAGCAGTTCTTC	CASSMRPGGHDEQFF
TRBV12-5	TRBD1	.	17	TRBJ2-2	TGTGCTAGTGGTTTGGACTTGGGACAGGGAGTGACCGGGGAGCTGTTTTTT	CASGLDLGQGVTGELFF
TRBV12-3/TRBV12-4	.	.	13	TRBJ1-6	TGTGCCAGCAGTTTAGCGCGGGGCCAAAGCCTCCACTTT	CASSLARGQSLHF
TRBV12-3/TRBV12-4	.	.	12	TRBJ1-3	TGTGCCAGCAGAAACCGGGGGAACACCATATATTTT	CASRNRGNTIYF
TRBV5-5	.	.	15	TRBJ1-1	TGTGCCAGCAGCTTGGCCCCCGGCAGGGGTACCGAAGCTTTCTTT	CASSLAPGRGTEAFF